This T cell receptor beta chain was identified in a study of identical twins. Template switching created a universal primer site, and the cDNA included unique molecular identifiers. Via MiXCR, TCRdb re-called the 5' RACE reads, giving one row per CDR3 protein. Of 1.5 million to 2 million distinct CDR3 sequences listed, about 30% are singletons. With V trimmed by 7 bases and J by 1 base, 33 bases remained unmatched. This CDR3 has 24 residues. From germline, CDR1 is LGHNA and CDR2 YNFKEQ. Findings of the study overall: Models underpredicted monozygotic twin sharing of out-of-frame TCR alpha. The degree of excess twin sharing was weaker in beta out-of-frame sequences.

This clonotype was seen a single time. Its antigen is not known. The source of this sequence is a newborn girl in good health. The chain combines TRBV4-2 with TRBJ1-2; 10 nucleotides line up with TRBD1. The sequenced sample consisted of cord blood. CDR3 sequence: CASINLAPGQGPLGSTVLNYGYTF. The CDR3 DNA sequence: TGTGCCAGCATCAACCTAGCTCCGGGACAGGGGCCTCTGGGGAGTACGGTGCTTAACTATGGCTACACCTTC.